The clone carrying this T cell receptor beta chain was observed many times. Its antigen is still unknown. This specimen comes from a study of blood T cells in healthy people across ages. General study results and limits: The fall in TCR beta diversity per million T cells was roughly linear with age. Researchers report that TCR beta diversity correlated strongly with naive T cell percentage. Naive CD4+ cells and diversity were both higher in long-lived donors than in aged donors.

For the second PCR, which ran for roughly 7 to 11 cycles, a sample-barcoded 5' primer and a J-beta primer mix were used. The template-switch adaptor was a 5' adaptor with 12 random nucleotides. It tagged each cDNA molecule. Each CDR3 protein is one row after TCRdb ran MiXCR on the 5' RACE reads. This sample carries about 1.6 million distinct CDR3 sequences, 30% to 35% of them seen once, and the ten largest clones take 11%. The sequence derives from a woman aged 25-40 years in good health. Sample: blood.

CDR3 sequence (DNA): TGTGCCAGCAGTCCGGTGGGGGGAGCCGTCGAAGCTTTCTTT. Residues: CASSPVGGAVEAFF. This rearrangement joins TRBV27 to TRBJ1-1, with D possibly being TRBD1 (5 bases). Looked up from germline, CDR1 is MNHEY and CDR2 is SMNVEV (reference sequence). CDR3 length equals 14 residues. Between the trimmed V and J ends, which lost 5 bases and 8 bases, there was a span of 18 bases.